Sequencing of this TCR beta chain was carried out in a study of control samples from healthy donors and cancer patients. Assay used: immunoSEQ multiplex PCR; TCRdb lists only in-frame clones, some missing. Of about 42,000 clones in the sample, around 78% are singletons; the top ten hold over 45%. CDR1 and CDR2 (germline): KGHSH, LQKENI. V lost 3 bases to trimming and J lost 0 bases; unmatched junction nucleotides: 12. CDR3 length: 18 amino acids. The rearrangement uses TRBV18 and TRBJ1-1, with 8 bases lining up with TRBD1. The TCR comes from a man aged 60-69 years in good health. Sequenced input: blood. CDR3 in DNA: TGTGCCAGCTCACCCCGACAGGGGATTCCGAATTTGAACACTGAAGCTTTCTTT. Its protein product is CASSPRQGIPNLNTEAFF.